Shown below are 19 T cell receptor beta chains from a single sample sequenced in a study of blood T cell repertoires in COVID-19. Profiled with immunoSEQ multiplex PCR; TCRdb holds only in-frame clones, not every one. This table has 650,000 to 800,000 clones, 80% to 90% appearing once. Sequencing was performed on peripheral blood. The source is a young woman with acute or convalescent COVID-19.

V is TRBV6-4 and J is TRBJ2-2; D is possibly TRBD1 (6 bases). Trimming shortened V by 5 bases and J by 4 bases, and 20 bases separated the two germline ends. CDR1 and CDR2 from the germline V gene are MRHNA and SNTAGT. The CDR3 sequence is 17 residues long. The CDR3 nucleotides read TGTGCCAGCAGTCCCGGTTACCGGGACACCGCCACCGGGGAGCTGTTTTTT. It encodes CASSPGYRDTATGELFF.

With regard to this clone: Other DNA sequences of this sample code for an identical CDR3. This chain uses TRBV9 with TRBJ1-2; no clear D gene. Trimming took off 3 bases at V and 5 bases at J, with 8 bases between the two ends. Looked up from germline, CDR1 is SGDLS and CDR2 is YYNGEE. CDR3 size: 12 residues. The CDR3, as DNA: TGTGCCAGCAGCGACGCAGGTTATGGCTACACCTTC. Translating it yields CASSDAGYGYTF.

The gene calls are TRBV2 and TRBJ2-3; TRBD2 matches at 9 bases. This CDR3 region has 16 residues. The germline V gene has CDR1 SNHLY and CDR2 FYNNEI. After removal of 2 bases from V and 6 bases from J, the junction contained 9 bases not matched to a gene. The CDR3 loop reads CASSESVAGVRDTQYF. The CDR3 DNA follows: TGTGCCAGCAGTGAAAGTGTAGCGGGGGTAAGGGATACGCAGTATTTT.

This clone was observed once. This chain joins TRBV7-2 and TRBJ2-5; 9 bases are shared with TRBD1. Trimming at V came to 5 bases and at J to 7 bases, leaving 11 bases not matched to a gene. This CDR3 contains 15 residues. CDR1 and CDR2 (germline): SGHTA, FQGNSA. The CDR3 DNA follows: TGTGCCAGCAGCGCTCCGGCACAGGGGGCGGGGACCCAGTACTTC. Encoded protein: CASSAPAQGAGTQYF.

The chain uses TRBV27 and TRBJ1-2, with D perhaps TRBD1 (5 bases). V gave up 0 bases and J gave up 2 bases, with 13 bases separating them. This CDR3 comprises 16 residues. The germline gives CDR1 MNHEY, CDR2 SMNVEV (reference sequence). The CDR3 region has the DNA TGTGCCAGCAGTTTATCGAACAGGTACCCGAACTATGGCTACACCTTC. Translation gives CASSLSNRYPNYGYTF.

The chain joins TRBV3-1 (or the pseudogene TRBV3-2) to TRBJ2-3; D not certain. The CDR3 has 14 amino acids. Germline V gene lookup returns CDR1 LGHDT and CDR2 YNNKEL (reference sequence). Trimming took off 0 bases at V and 4 bases at J, with 8 bases between the two ends. CDR3 bases: TGTGCCAGCAGCCAAGATCAGTCCGCAGATACGCAGTATTTT. As protein: CASSQDQSADTQYF.

CDR3 in amino acids: CASSPIEAGDPYGYTF. CDR3 DNA sequence: TGTGCCAGCTCACCAATCGAAGCAGGGGACCCCTATGGCTACACCTTC. J is TRBJ1-2 and V is TRBV18, with D possibly TRBD1 on 6 matching bases. The germline CDR1 and CDR2 sequences are KGHSH and LQKENI. The CDR3 length is 16 residues. The V and J ends lost 2 bases and 4 bases respectively, with 17 bases between them.

This rearrangement joins TRBV11-2 to TRBJ2-1, with TRBD2 matching over 7 bases. CDR3 length equals 15 residues. With 3 bases clipped from V and 1 base from J, the junction kept 3 bases outside the gene matches. The V gene's germline CDR1 is SGHAT and CDR2 FQNNGV. CDR3 in DNA: TGTGCCAGCAGCTTTTACGGGGGGTCCTACAATGAGCAGTTCTTC. Residues: CASSFYGGSYNEQFF.

The chain uses TRBV7-9 and TRBJ1-1, with 9 bases that match TRBD1. Germline V gives CDR1 SEHNR, CDR2 FQNEAQ (reference sequence). V gave up 5 bases and J gave up 3 bases; unmatched junction bases: 10. The CDR3 extends over 16 amino acids. The CDR3 reads CASSPGTGLGDTEAFF. CDR3 nucleotide sequence: TGTGCCAGCAGCCCCGGGACAGGGTTGGGAGACACTGAAGCTTTCTTT.

On this clone itself: The same CDR3 is also encoded by other DNA sequences in this sample. The CDR3 bases are TGTGCCAGCAGTTACTCGGCGGGGGGGTCCTACAATGAGCAGTTCTTC. This sequence encodes CASSYSAGGSYNEQFF. This chain joins TRBV6-5 and TRBJ2-1; TRBD2 agrees at 9 bases. This CDR3 has 16 residues. V was clipped by 0 bases and J by 1 base; unmatched bases: 1. Germline CDR1 reads MNHEY; CDR2 reads SVGAGI.

For this clone: The same CDR3 can be traced to other DNA sequences in this sample. The chain has TRBV15 and TRBJ2-5; D call uncertain. V gave up 1 base and J gave up 5 bases, with 5 bases separating them. The CDR3 length is 12 residues. The germline V gene has CDR1 LNHNV and CDR2 YYDKDF (reference sequence). The CDR3 DNA reads as TGTGCCACCAGCAGAGGAGGTGAGACCCAGTACTTC. Its translation: CATSRGGETQYF.

CDR3 sequence reads: CASMKVANTEAFF. The CDR3 nucleotides are TGTGCCAGCATGAAAGTGGCGAACACTGAAGCTTTCTTT. The chain uses TRBV6-5 and TRBJ1-1; D gene unclear. The V gene's germline CDR1 is MNHEY and CDR2 SVGAGI. V lost 7 bases and J lost 1, with 10 bases in between. There are 13 residues in the CDR3.

This chain links TRBV11-2 with TRBJ1-5, with 8 bases lining up with TRBD1. Germline-derived CDR1 and CDR2 are SGHAT and FQNNGV. This CDR3 is built from 16 residues. With 5 bases clipped from V and 1 base from J, the junction kept 7 bases outside the gene matches. The DNA for the CDR3 is TGTGCCAGCAGCCACACAGGGGGAGGGAGCAATCAGCCCCAGCATTTT. Residues: CASSHTGGGSNQPQHF. Together with reference TRBV11-2 and TRBJ1-5, the CDR3 gives the full variable domain: EAGVAQSPRYKIIEKRQSVAFWCNPISGHATLYWYQQILGQGPKLLIQFQNNGVVDDSQLPKDRFSAERLKGVDSTLKIQPAKLEDSAVYLCASSHTGGGSNQPQHFGDGTRLSIL.

This chain uses TRBV18 with TRBJ1-3; D call uncertain. The CDR3 has 17 amino acids. Trimming cost V 6 bases and J 1 base, with 19 bases left between them. The germline V gene encodes CDR1 KGHSH and CDR2 LQKENI. CDR3 DNA: TGTGCCAGCTCCCTCTTAGGCAGGTTTCCTTCTGGAAACACCATATATTTT. Translated: CASSLLGRFPSGNTIYF.

CDR3 region: CASRGSGGAYEQYF. The DNA of the CDR3 is TGTGCCAGCAGGGGGAGCGGGGGGGCCTACGAGCAGTACTTC. The gene calls are TRBV2 and TRBJ2-7, with 10 nucleotides matching TRBD2. This CDR3 is 14 amino acids long. The J segment lost 2 bases and the V segment lost 6 bases, leaving 4 bases of the junction unmatched. The germline gives CDR1 SNHLY, CDR2 FYNNEI.

This rearrangement joins TRBV5-1 to TRBJ2-1, with 8 positions matching TRBD2. CDR1 is SGHRS and CDR2 is YFSETQ in the germline V gene. The CDR3 contains 16 residues. The V gene end was trimmed by 3 bases and the J gene end by 3 bases; junction bases not matched to a gene: 8. The CDR3: CASSSTAGAFYNEQFF. The CDR3 region has the DNA TGCGCCAGCAGCTCGACAGCGGGGGCCTTCTACAATGAGCAGTTCTTC.

With regard to this clone: The same CDR3 also results from other DNA sequences found in this sample. V and J are TRBV12-5 and TRBJ1-1; D might be TRBD1 (5 bases). The V end was cut by 3 bases, the J end by 4 bases, with 9 bases between. In germline, CDR1 is LGHNT, CDR2 FRNRAP. The CDR3 totals 13 residues. The CDR3 region is CASGFGGGTEAFF. The CDR3 DNA follows: TGTGCTAGTGGTTTCGGGGGAGGCACTGAAGCTTTCTTT.

This clone is a singleton in its sample. This chain links TRBV25-1 with TRBJ1-1; a weak D match, TRBD1 (5 bases). This CDR3 comprises 15 residues. V was shortened by 0 bases and J by 0 bases, with 8 bases between the two germline ends. The V gene's germline CDR1 is MGHDK and CDR2 SYGVNS. CDR3 DNA: TGTGCCAGCAGTGAATATCGGGGGGTGAACACTGAAGCTTTCTTT. Translating gives CASSEYRGVNTEAFF.

V is TRBV10-3 and J is TRBJ2-3; TRBD2 matches 8 bases. Germline CDR1 ENHRY, CDR2 SYGVKD. Trimming at V came to 7 bases and at J to 3 bases, leaving 6 bases not matched to a gene. This CDR3 region has 14 residues. The CDR3 loop reads CAINAGGRTDTQYF. CDR3 sequence (DNA): TGTGCCATCAACGCGGGGGGCCGAACAGATACGCAGTATTTT.